This T cell receptor beta chain was recovered during a study of T cell responses to AZD1222 COVID-19 vaccine. Study-level results: Mapped onto spike, vaccine-associated CD4 TCRs spanned it and were dominant at 160-218 and 743-854. Epitopes outside B.1.351 and B.1.1.7 mutated regions reportedly drew nearly half of spike TCRs.

Profiling relied on immunoSEQ multiplex PCR, and the TCRdb table lists in-frame clones only, not all of them. The data contain under 150,000 clones, approximately 90% of them singletons. On this clone: Its matching antigen is unknown.

Germline V gene sequence: CDR1 SGHNT, CDR2 YYREEE (reference sequence). V lost 3 bases, J lost 1 base, and 16 bases lay in between. The CDR3 covers 16 residues. Specimen: peripheral blood, collected on day 0 of AZD1222 vaccination. This TCR was recovered from an adult in good health. The chain combines TRBV5-4 with TRBJ1-2; no clear D gene. The CDR3 bases are TGTGCCAGCAGCTCTCCCGAGGGAAGTAGTAACTATGGCTACACCTTC. It is translated as CASSSPEGSSNYGYTF.